The entry below gives a single T cell receptor beta chain sequence along with its context. The CDR3 is 13 amino acids. The germline CDR1 and CDR2 sequences are MNHEY and SVGAGI. The V end was cut by 2 bases, the J end by 4 bases, with 8 bases between. These data originate in a study of T cell changes during pregnancy in multiple sclerosis. The repertoire was sequenced with immunoSEQ multiplex PCR; TCRdb's copy has only in-frame clones and lacks some. The sample comprises about 59,000 clones, 80% to 90% of which are singletons, and almost 0.9% rests with the top ten. The receptor was isolated from a female donor in good health, enrolled as a control in a pregnancy study. This chain connects TRBV6-5 to TRBJ1-2; D is unresolved. The sample in question was peripheral blood, obtained in the first trimester of pregnancy. CDR3 sequence reads: CASSYVDFYGYTF. Here the CDR3 DNA reads TGTGCCAGCAGTTACGTCGACTTCTATGGCTACACCTTC.